Below, 9 T cell receptor beta chains from the same sample are listed, as sequenced in a study of T cell clonotyping in hematopoietic cell transplantation. Time point denoted: recipient sample about 28 days before transplant, after cytoreduction. Sequencing was performed with immunoSEQ multiplex PCR; in TCRdb, only in-frame clones are kept and a portion is missing. The sample records under 30,000 clones, about three quarters being singletons. This material consisted of peripheral blood mononuclear cells, taken before stem cell transplant. These receptors originate from a woman aged 25-40 years with chronic myeloid leukemia. Some clones in this sample may be carry-over from other donors' samples.

The J gene is TRBJ2-7, the V gene TRBV13; TRBD1 might be the D (5 bases). The CDR3 is made up of 12 amino acids. The germline CDR1 and CDR2 sequences are PRHDT and FYEKMQ (reference sequence). With 4 bases removed from V and 3 bases from J, the gap between germline ends came to 7 bases. CDR3 DNA sequence: TGTGCCAGCAGCTCTAGGGGCTACGAGCAGTACGTC. Translating it yields CASSSRGYEQYV.

This clone was seen a few times. The chain recombines TRBV15 with TRBJ1-2; a possible D gene is TRBD1 (6 bases). The CDR3 spans 14 residues. Germline V lookup: CDR1 LNHNV, CDR2 YYDKDF (reference sequence). V lost 1 base, J lost 4 bases, and 10 bases lay in between. The CDR3 loop reads CATSRARTAYGYTF. The CDR3 DNA follows: TGTGCCACCAGCAGAGCTAGGACAGCCTATGGCTACACCTTC.

V is TRBV5-1 and J is TRBJ2-5; 9 bases are shared with TRBD1. The CDR3 consists of 14 residues. V dropped 4 bases and J dropped 4; count of bases not matched to a gene: 5. CDR1 is SGHRS, CDR2 YFSETQ, per germline. As DNA, the CDR3 is TGCGCCAGCAGCCCGGGACAGGGATTAGAGACCCAGTACTTC. Amino acids: CASSPGQGLETQYF.

The chain joins TRBV6-4 to TRBJ2-3; 7 bases agree with TRBD2. Germline V gives CDR1 MRHNA, CDR2 SNTAGT. Trimming cost V 2 bases and J 0 bases; bases outside gene matches: 2. CDR3 size: 15 residues. As DNA, the CDR3 is TGTGCCAGCAGTGACGGCGGGGGTAGCACAGATACGCAGTATTTT. Translated: CASSDGGGSTDTQYF.

CDR3 loop: CASSSRTGNFIMGEKLFF. CDR3 sequence (DNA): TGTGCCAGCAGCTCCAGGACAGGAAACTTTATAATGGGTGAAAAACTGTTTTTT. The chain uses TRBV7-2 and TRBJ1-4, with TRBD1 identical over 7 bases. The CDR3 length is 18 residues. V gave up 4 bases and J gave up 7 bases; unmatched junction bases: 18. Germline V gene data show CDR1 as SGHTA and CDR2 as FQGNSA.

The V gene is TRBV4-1, the J gene TRBJ2-2; TRBD2 aligns across 8 bases. This CDR3 is 15 amino acids long. Losses at the gene ends were 0 bases for V and 3 bases for J; bases not matched to a gene: 0. CDR1 MGHRA and CDR2 YSYEKL come from the germline V gene. The CDR3 DNA sequence: TGCGCCAGCAGCCAAGAAGCGGGAGACACCGGGGAGCTGTTTTTT. It specifies CASSQEAGDTGELFF.

The chain uses TRBV2 and TRBJ1-1, with D possibly matching TRBD1 (5 bases). Trimming pared 4 bases from V and 4 bases from J, leaving 16 bases between. This CDR3 has 15 residues. Germline values: CDR1 SNHLY, CDR2 FYNNEI. The CDR3 is CASSVDRSISTEAFF. The CDR3 DNA reads TGTGCCAGCAGTGTAGACAGAAGTATATCCACTGAAGCTTTCTTT.

The chain is built from TRBV11-2 and TRBJ1-2; D possibly corresponds to TRBD1 (6 bases). Germline values: CDR1 SGHAT, CDR2 FQNNGV. Trimming cost V 0 bases and J 5 bases, with 13 bases left between them. CDR3 length: 15 residues. The CDR3 sequence is CASSLDGERGYGYTF. As DNA, the CDR3 is TGTGCCAGCAGCTTAGACGGAGAGAGGGGGTATGGCTACACCTTC.

V is TRBV2 and J is TRBJ2-2, with D possibly being TRBD1 (5 bases). V shed 6 bases and J shed 4 bases, with 18 bases lying between them. The CDR3 is 16 amino acids. CDR1 is SNHLY, CDR2 FYNNEI, per germline. Here the CDR3 reads CASSRLGLLGTGELFF. CDR3 sequence (DNA): TGTGCCAGCAGCCGACTGGGGCTTCTAGGCACCGGGGAGCTGTTTTTT.